The next 16 T cell receptor beta chains were all read from a single sample in a study of T-cell memory formation after mild COVID-19. TCRdb reprocessed the 5' RACE reads with MiXCR, giving one entry per CDR3 protein. Altogether about 420,000 distinct CDR3 sequences are present, more than 20% being singletons, with the ten largest covering under 15%. The sequenced material came from PBMCs or a T cell subset sorted from them (not recorded which). These receptors all come from an adult woman who had mild COVID-19 (a few samples of this study predate the infection). Cell type and time point are not known.

V usage is TRBV4-3 and J usage is TRBJ1-2; the match to TRBD1 covers 12 bases. With V trimmed by 4 bases and J by 6 bases, 6 bases remained unmatched. CDR1 is LGHNA, CDR2 YSLEER, per germline. The CDR3 is 15 amino acids. The CDR3 DNA is TGCGCCAGCAGCCGGGCGGGACAGGGGGCGAATGGCTACACCTTC. This gives the protein CASSRAGQGANGYTF.

The chain recombines TRBV3-1 with TRBJ2-2, with D tentatively TRBD1 (6 bases). Between the trimmed V and J ends, which lost 4 bases and 5 bases, there was a span of 14 bases. CDR1 is LGHDT, CDR2 YNNKEL, per germline (reference sequence). CDR3 length: 15 residues. The CDR3 DNA follows: TGTGCCAGCAGCCCAAGACCGGGACAAACCGGGGAGCTGTTTTTT. This codes for CASSPRPGQTGELFF.

The genes are TRBV10-3 and TRBJ2-1; D perhaps matches TRBD2 (5 bases). The CDR3 is 14 amino acids. V was pared by 6 bases and J by 4 bases, with 13 bases between. Germline lookup yields CDR1 ENHRY and CDR2 SYGVKD. The CDR3 DNA reads as TGTGCCATCAGAACTATCGGGAATTACAATGAGCAGTTCTTC. Translation gives CAIRTIGNYNEQFF.

This clonotype has more than one count but fewer than ten. The J gene is TRBJ2-3, the V gene TRBV7-2; 11 nucleotides agree with TRBD2. Trimming took 4 bases from V and 4 from J; bases not matched to a gene: 7. CDR3 size: 16 residues. CDR1 is SGHTA and CDR2 is FQGNSA in the germline V gene. DNA of the CDR3: TGTGCCAGCAGCTCCGTAGCGGGAGGGCCCCCAGATACGCAGTATTTT. Amino acids: CASSSVAGGPPDTQYF.

This clonotype appeared many times. The chain recombines TRBV20-1 with TRBJ2-7, with TRBD2 matching over 7 bases. With 0 bases clipped from V and 3 bases from J, the junction kept 2 bases outside the gene matches. This CDR3 is built from 13 residues. Germline CDR1 DFQATT, CDR2 SNEGSKA (reference sequence). The CDR3 nucleotides are TGCAGTGCTAGAGAGGAGCGGGACTACGAGCAGTACTTC. As protein: CSAREERDYEQYF.

This clonotype was recorded many times. The rearrangement joins TRBV5-5 to TRBJ2-5, with TRBD1 matching 12 bases. Germline V gene lookup returns CDR1 SGHKS and CDR2 YYEKEE (reference sequence). The CDR3 sequence is 14 residues long. The ends lost 4 bases at V and 5 bases at J; junction bases unmatched: 3. Written as DNA, the CDR3 is TGTGCCAGCAGCGCGGGACAGGGGGCGGAGACCCAGTACTTC. Protein sequence: CASSAGQGAETQYF.

J is TRBJ2-7 and V is TRBV27; tentative D call: TRBD1 (7 bases). There are 15 residues in the CDR3. Between the trimmed V and J ends, which lost 8 bases and 2 bases, there was a span of 19 bases. The germline CDR1 and CDR2 sequences are MNHEY and SMNVEV (reference sequence). CDR3 protein: CASRFVAGGTYEQYF. The CDR3 nucleotides are TGTGCCAGCCGATTTGTGGCAGGGGGGACCTACGAGCAGTACTTC.

This clonotype was counted between two and nine times. J is TRBJ2-5 and V is TRBV12-3 or TRBV12-4; no clear D gene. V was trimmed by 2 bases and J by 7 bases, leaving 14 bases between them. This CDR3 region has 14 residues. The CDR3 DNA sequence: TGTGCCAGCAGTTTATCATCCGACTTTGGGACCCAGTACTTC. It encodes CASSLSSDFGTQYF.

The table lists this clonotype with a few counts. The chain uses TRBV20-1 and TRBJ2-2, with D perhaps TRBD2 (5 bases). V was cut by 3 bases and J by 4 bases, with 12 bases left in between. CDR1 is DFQATT, CDR2 SNEGSKA, per germline (reference sequence). The CDR3 is 14 amino acids. The CDR3 sequence is CSASSPEGTGELFF. The CDR3 DNA is TGCAGTGCTAGCTCCCCAGAGGGCACCGGGGAGCTGTTTTTT.

This clonotype occurred many times. V gene TRBV18 combines with J gene TRBJ2-5; tentative D call: TRBD1 (6 bases). CDR1 and CDR2 (germline): KGHSH, LQKENI. V was trimmed by 2 bases and J by 1 base, leaving 8 bases between them. The CDR3 is 14 amino acids. The CDR3 bases are TGTGCCAGCTCACCAGGACAGATCCAAGAGACCCAGTACTTC. Translated: CASSPGQIQETQYF.

This clonotype was picked up one time. The V call is TRBV5-8, the J call TRBJ1-1; 9 bases line up with TRBD1. Germline CDR1 and CDR2: SGHTS and YDEGEE. The CDR3 sequence is 13 residues long. V lost 4 bases to trimming and J lost 8 bases; unmatched junction nucleotides: 6. The chain's CDR3 is CASSPWTGEEAFF. The CDR3 nucleotides read TGTGCCAGCAGCCCCTGGACAGGGGAAGAAGCTTTCTTT. Variable domain in full (rest from reference TRBV5-8 and TRBJ1-1): EAGVTQSPTHLIKTRGQQATLRCSPISGHTSVYWYQQALGLGLQFLLWYDEGEERNRGNFPPRFSGRQFPNYSSELNVNALELEDSALYLCASSPWTGEEAFFGQGTRLTVV.

This clonotype has a handful of counts. The gene calls are TRBV5-6 and TRBJ1-3; 7 bases match TRBD1. This CDR3 region has 15 residues. Germline V gene sequence: CDR1 SGHDT, CDR2 YYEEEE. With 3 bases clipped from V and 0 bases from J, the junction kept 3 bases outside the gene matches. The CDR3 protein is CASSYRGFSGNTIYF. Here the CDR3 DNA reads TGTGCCAGCAGCTACAGGGGCTTCTCTGGAAACACCATATATTTT.

The V and J genes are TRBV7-9 and TRBJ2-3; perhaps TRBD2 as D (5 bases). Trimming shortened V by 3 bases and J by 3 bases, and 10 bases separated the two germline ends. The germline V gene has CDR1 SEHNR and CDR2 FQNEAQ (reference sequence). The CDR3 covers 14 residues. CDR3 in DNA: TGTGCCAGCAGCTTGCCCCGAGGGACAGATACGCAGTATTTT. Translation: CASSLPRGTDTQYF.

This clonotype occurred a few times. The chain couples TRBV6-5 to TRBJ1-1, with D tentatively TRBD1 (6 bases). The length of the CDR3 is 13 residues. CDR1 and CDR2 from the germline V gene are MNHEY and SVGAGI. The V end was cut by 7 bases, the J end by 6 bases, with 15 bases between. CDR3 region: CASTQQGGPEAFF. CDR3 nucleotides: TGTGCCAGCACTCAACAGGGAGGCCCTGAAGCTTTCTTT.

The chain couples TRBV9 to TRBJ2-3, with D possibly matching TRBD2 (7 bases). Per the germline V gene, CDR1 is SGDLS and CDR2 is YYNGEE. The germline V and J ends were trimmed by 4 bases and 6 bases, with 21 bases remaining between them. The CDR3 is 16 amino acids. DNA of the CDR3: TGTGCCAGCAGCACCAGCCCGTGGGGGGGCAGGGATACGCAGTATTTT. This codes for CASSTSPWGGRDTQYF.

A few counts support this clonotype. The gene calls are TRBV7-8 and TRBJ2-7; D is tentatively TRBD1 or TRBD2 (5 bases each). CDR3 size: 15 residues. In germline, CDR1 is SGHVS, CDR2 FQNEAQ. Trimming removed 1 base at V and 6 bases at J, with 16 bases between. The CDR3 DNA reads TGTGCCAGCAGCTTAGGCGCCCGCCGTGGGGGCGAGCAGTACTTC. Its translation is CASSLGARRGGEQYF.